The clone carrying this T cell receptor beta chain was recorded a few times. What it binds is unknown. Per germline, CDR1 MRHNA and CDR2 SNTAGT. This CDR3 comprises 15 residues. Trimming removed 0 bases at V and 1 base at J, with 8 bases between. Profiling relied on immunoSEQ multiplex PCR, and the TCRdb table lists in-frame clones only, not all of them. This sample has fewer than 3,000 clones, with more than 70% found just once. The data originate from a study of chemoradiotherapy in HPV16-positive cancers. Study-wide results and limits: Candidate HPV-specific clones and E7-related TCR motifs grew in tumor during treatment.

This sequence originates from a human donor with HPV-associated anogenital cancer. The genes are TRBV6-4 and TRBJ2-3; D is perhaps TRBD1 or TRBD2 (5 bases each). Sequenced here: tumor tissue, sampled from a patient who underwent chemoradiotherapy. CDR3 sequence reads: CASSDSMGGTDTQYF. Written as DNA, the CDR3 is TGTGCCAGCAGTGACTCGATGGGGGGCACAGATACGCAGTATTTT.